Included here is one T cell receptor (beta chain) sequence, with context. This receptor's antigen is unknown. Base qualities were left out, and no much larger clone turns up one base away. Whole blood was collected in K2EDTA tubes by collaborating institutions according to the institutions' own protocols. Collaborator samples were shipped for TCRbeta analysis as frozen whole blood, isolated PBMCs, or DNA extracted from either sample type. V is shortened by 7 bases, J by 0 bases, and the region joining them spans 15 bases. Its CDR3 holds 15 amino acids, cysteine through phenylalanine. Kept here is only the CDR3 DNA, which spans 45 bases and is read in frame from base 1. Via the germline V gene, CDR1 is LGHNT and CDR2 FRNRAP. The immunoSEQ Assay, a bias-controlled multiplex PCR, was used to amplify TCRbeta CDR3 regions from genomic DNA. The original pipeline was this. The number of nucleated cells in each sample was estimated from the amplification of reference gene primers within the assay. To quantify the absolute abundance of each unique TCRbeta CDR3 rearrangement, sequence reads were collapsed and filtered. For each sample, productive Simpson clonality was calculated by taking the square root of Simpson's diversity index across productive rearrangements. TCRdb took this table from immuneACCESS and kept in-frame rearrangements with V and J called. Such tables lack part of the clones; where checked against another copy, unresolved V genes explain under half of the gap, and the rest is unexplained. The V and J calls and clone size are taken from that table; D and trimming were inferred from the DNA. The sample yields 95,000 to 150,000 clones; 82% were counted once. The ten top clones hold approximately 4.9% of the sample.

These data are taken from a study of blood T cell repertoires in COVID-19 (dated by TCRdb to 2019 to 2021). Broadly, across the study: Collaborator samples came from the United States, Italy and Spain and covered acute and convalescent phases of COVID-19. The prospective study material was composed of cDNA or gDNA derived from T cells, B-cell-depleted T cells, or PBMCs. Where available, HLA class I and class II types were obtained from metadata supplied by the sample provider rather than from assay-based typing. The samples were drawn from two sources: the first 160 participants of the ongoing ImmuneRACE study, and over 950 subjects contributed by 6 global collaborators. Nearly every sample came with metadata listing a de-identified subject ID, COVID-19 status, age in years and sex. Deeply sampled blood TCRbeta repertoires from subjects exposed to, actively infected with, or recovered from COVID-19 were included in the dataset. The repertoires were released in a freely available public database intended as a resource for research on the immune response to SARS-CoV-2. Beyond this particular receptor, the publication reports: How much clinical and demographic metadata was included differed by source and by participant, and the metadata was provided uncurated.

The sequence links TRBV12-5 to TRBJ1-1, with the identity of the D gene unclear. Specimen: peripheral blood. This TCR was sampled from a woman aged 70-85 years with acute or convalescent COVID-19. CDR3 reads: CASDRRGALNTEAFF. The sequence in DNA is TGTGCTAGTGACCGTCGAGGTGCCCTGAACACTGAAGCTTTCTTT.